The rows below give T cell receptor beta chains drawn from one sample of a study of T cell changes during pregnancy in multiple sclerosis. Repertoires were generated with immunoSEQ multiplex PCR, while TCRdb's copy carries only in-frame clones and drops some. The sample lists over 60,000 clones, around 93% occurring once. This material consisted of peripheral blood, taken in the first trimester of pregnancy. The receptors originated from a female donor with multiple sclerosis, enrolled in a pregnancy study. Each CDR3 is given with its conserved first and last residue. The D gene is left open where the match is weak. Rows give clone size only sometimes, using once, few, many, or a class for an expanded clone.

abundance,d_gene,j_gene,v_gene,CDR3nt,CDR3aa
.,TRBD2,TRBJ2-1,TRBV7-3,TGTGCCAGCAGCCTAGCGGGGGGCTACAATGAGCAGTTCTTC,CASSLAGGYNEQFF
.,.,TRBJ2-5,TRBV6-6,TGTGCCAGCACCAAGGGGGGGGAGACCCAGTACTTC,CASTKGGETQYF
once,TRBD2,TRBJ2-3,TRBV7-9,TGTGCCAGCAGCTTAGGACAGCGGGGGCCCACAGATACGCAGTATTTT,CASSLGQRGPTDTQYF
.,.,TRBJ2-5,TRBV7-3,TGTGCCAGCAGCTTAGGGTCCGCGGGGGAGACCCAGTACTTC,CASSLGSAGETQYF
once,.,TRBJ2-3,TRBV4-1,TGCGCCAGCAGCCAAGAGGCGGGGGCTAGCACAGATACGCAGTATTTT,CASSQEAGASTDTQYF
once,TRBD1,TRBJ2-7,TRBV15,TGTGCCACTAGGCGGGACAGGTCCTACGAGCAGTACTTC,CATRRDRSYEQYF
.,.,TRBJ2-3,TRBV27,TGTGCCAGCAGTCAGGGGACTACCCCTAGCACAGATACGCAGTATTTT,CASSQGTTPSTDTQYF
.,.,TRBJ2-2,TRBV7-3,TGTGCCAGCAGCTTAACTAGCGGCACCGGGGAGCTGTTTTTT,CASSLTSGTGELFF
.,TRBD1,TRBJ2-7,TRBV27,TGTGCCAGCAGGCGACAGGGCTACGAGCAGTACTTC,CASRRQGYEQYF
.,.,TRBJ2-7,TRBV7-6,TGTGCCAGCAGCTTATCCGGGGTCGGGCACGAGCAGTACTTC,CASSLSGVGHEQYF
.,TRBD2,TRBJ2-1,TRBV19,TGTGCCAGTAGTAGACTAGCGGGAGGACGGTACAATGAGCAGTTCTTC,CASSRLAGGRYNEQFF
.,.,TRBJ2-7,TRBV5-4,TGTGCCAGCAGGCGGGGGCCTACCTACGAGCAGTACTTC,CASRRGPTYEQYF
.,TRBD1,TRBJ1-2,TRBV7-8,TGTGCCACCGGTGACAGGGGGAGCCCCTATGGCTACACCTTC,CATGDRGSPYGYTF
.,.,TRBJ2-7,TRBV2,TGTGCCAGCATCCCGCACAACTTC,CASIPHNF
.,.,TRBJ2-7,TRBV12-5,TGTGCTAGTGGTTGGGACATAGAGCCCTACGAGCAGTACTTC,CASGWDIEPYEQYF
.,.,TRBJ2-6,TRBV19,TGTGCCAGTTCTGACAGCTCTGGGGCCAACGTCCTGACTTTC,CASSDSSGANVLTF
.,TRBD1,TRBJ1-1,TRBV2,TGTGCCAGCAGTGCAAAATGGACAGGGGACACTGAAGCTTTCTTT,CASSAKWTGDTEAFF
.,TRBD1,TRBJ2-7,TRBV15,TGTGCCACCAGCAGTAGGATTTTGGACAGGCCTCGATCCTACGAGCAGTACTTC,CATSSRILDRPRSYEQYF
.,.,TRBJ2-7,TRBV27,TGTGCCAGCAGTTTATCGTTCGGGACCTACGAGCAGTACTTC,CASSLSFGTYEQYF
.,TRBD1,TRBJ2-1,TRBV11-2,TGTGCCAGCACCCTAATCCGGGACAGAGGTAATGAGCAGTTCTTC,CASTLIRDRGNEQFF
.,.,TRBJ2-1,TRBV6-1,TGTGCCAGCAGTGAAGCGGGCCCTCCCCACAATGAGCAGTTCTTC,CASSEAGPPHNEQFF
once,TRBD2,TRBJ2-1,TRBV6-5,TGTGCCAGCAGGGCTAGCGGGGGTTCCTACAATGAGCAGTTCTTC,CASRASGGSYNEQFF
once,TRBD2,TRBJ2-1,TRBV19,TGTGCCAGTACCCCCTCACGAGCGGGGGATGAGCAGTTCTTC,CASTPSRAGDEQFF
.,TRBD2,TRBJ2-1,TRBV11-2,TGTGCCAGCAGCTTTTTTAGCGGGGGCCCTTACAATGAGCAGTTCTTC,CASSFFSGGPYNEQFF
.,TRBD2,TRBJ2-1,TRBV9,TGTGCCAGCAGTTCTGAAGCGGGGTCCTACAATGAGCAGTTCTTC,CASSSEAGSYNEQFF
.,.,TRBJ1-5,TRBV30,TGTGCCTGGAGGTATAGCAATCAGCCCCAGCATTTT,CAWRYSNQPQHF
.,.,TRBJ1-1,TRBV11-3,TGTGCCAGCAGCCCCGGGGGGACCACTGAAGCTTTCTTT,CASSPGGTTEAFF
.,.,TRBJ2-7,TRBV27,TGTGCCAGCAGTTTATCCCGACTCAGCTACGAGCAGTACTTC,CASSLSRLSYEQYF
.,TRBD1,TRBJ1-5,TRBV5-1,TGCGCCAGCAGCTTGGAGGGCAGGGGGAATCAGCCCCAGCATTTT,CASSLEGRGNQPQHF
.,.,TRBJ1-2,TRBV4-1,TGCGCCAGCAGCCAAGATAGACAGGACTATGGCTACACCTTC,CASSQDRQDYGYTF
.,TRBD1,TRBJ2-7,TRBV7-3,TGTGCCAGCAGCTTAACGAGGGACAGCTACGAGCAGTACTTC,CASSLTRDSYEQYF
.,.,TRBJ1-5,TRBV18,TGTGCCAGCTCACCATCGGAGGTCCCAAGGGGCAATCAGCCCCAGCATTTT,CASSPSEVPRGNQPQHF
.,.,TRBJ2-1,TRBV10-2,TGCGCCAGCAGTGAGGGAATAGCGGTCTACAATGAGCAGTTCTTC,CASSEGIAVYNEQFF
.,.,TRBJ2-2,TRBV7-6,TGTGCCAGCAGCCCAAGAGGCTCAGGGGGGACCGGGGAGCTGTTTTTT,CASSPRGSGGTGELFF
few,TRBD2,TRBJ2-7,TRBV2,TGTGCCAGCAGTTTTAGCGGGGGGGTTCACGAGCAGTACTTC,CASSFSGGVHEQYF
.,TRBD1,TRBJ2-7,TRBV9,TGTGCCAGCAGCCCCCAAGTTGTTACAGGGGGCTACGAGCAGTACTTC,CASSPQVVTGGYEQYF
.,.,TRBJ1-3,TRBV10-3,TGTGCCATCACCCCCCCTCTGGGAAACACCATATATTTT,CAITPPLGNTIYF
.,TRBD1,TRBJ2-7,TRBV7-9,TGTGCCAGCAGCTCCCCAGGGGGCCACGAGCAGTACTTC,CASSSPGGHEQYF
.,.,TRBJ2-7,TRBV27,TGTGCCAGCAGTTTATGGTTAGGAGGGACCTACGAGCAGTACTTC,CASSLWLGGTYEQYF
.,.,TRBJ2-1,TRBV27,TGTGCCAGCAGTCCACCTGGTAGCATGAATGAGCAGTTCTTC,CASSPPGSMNEQFF
.,TRBD1,TRBJ1-2,TRBV5-1,TGCGCCAGCAGCTTGGCAGGGACAGGGGGCCCCTATGGCTACACCTTC,CASSLAGTGGPYGYTF
.,TRBD2,TRBJ2-5,TRBV5-1,TGCGCCAGCAGCTTGAGCCAGGGACTAGCGGGAGGAGAGACCCAGTACTTC,CASSLSQGLAGGETQYF
.,.,TRBJ2-5,TRBV9,TGTGCCAGCAGCGTAGGGGCCGCCCAAGAGACCCAGTACTTC,CASSVGAAQETQYF
.,.,TRBJ2-3,TRBV7-2,TGTGCCAGCAGCTTAGGACAGGCGAGCACAGATACGCAGTATTTT,CASSLGQASTDTQYF
.,.,TRBJ2-5,TRBV29-1,TGCAGCGTTGATTGGGGGCTGAGGACCCAGTACTTC,CSVDWGLRTQYF
.,TRBD2,TRBJ2-7,TRBV6-1,TGTGCCAGCAGTGATACAGCGGGAGGGTACGAGCAGTACTTC,CASSDTAGGYEQYF
.,TRBD2,TRBJ2-3,TRBV9,TGTGCCAGCAGCTCTAGGGGGGGTAGCGGGGGATACACAGATACGCAGTATTTT,CASSSRGGSGGYTDTQYF
few,TRBD2,TRBJ2-2,TRBV6-4,TGTGCCAGCAGTGACCGGACTAGCGGGGGCCCGGGGACCGGGGAGCTGTTTTTT,CASSDRTSGGPGTGELFF
.,TRBD1,TRBJ2-5,TRBV2,TGTGCCAGCAGAGATACAGGGGGCCAAGAGACCCAGTACTTC,CASRDTGGQETQYF
.,TRBD1,TRBJ2-7,TRBV28,TGTGCCAGCAGTACCTTCGGACAGGGGGTCACCTACGAGCAGTACTTC,CASSTFGQGVTYEQYF
few,TRBD2,TRBJ2-5,TRBV5-4,TGTGCCAGCAGCTTGGCAGGGCGGGGGGGCCAAGAGACCCAGTACTTC,CASSLAGRGGQETQYF
.,.,TRBJ1-1,TRBV5-4,TGTGCCAGCACATCCCGGGGAGTAGGGAACACTGAAGCTTTCTTT,CASTSRGVGNTEAFF
.,TRBD2,TRBJ2-7,TRBV5-5,TGTGCCAGCAGCCCGGGGACTAGCGGGGGGCGGGTGAGGGAGCAGTACTTC,CASSPGTSGGRVREQYF
.,.,TRBJ2-2,TRBV7-3,TGTGCCAGCAGCTTAACTGTCGGTGCTATCACCGGGGAGCTGTTTTTT,CASSLTVGAITGELFF